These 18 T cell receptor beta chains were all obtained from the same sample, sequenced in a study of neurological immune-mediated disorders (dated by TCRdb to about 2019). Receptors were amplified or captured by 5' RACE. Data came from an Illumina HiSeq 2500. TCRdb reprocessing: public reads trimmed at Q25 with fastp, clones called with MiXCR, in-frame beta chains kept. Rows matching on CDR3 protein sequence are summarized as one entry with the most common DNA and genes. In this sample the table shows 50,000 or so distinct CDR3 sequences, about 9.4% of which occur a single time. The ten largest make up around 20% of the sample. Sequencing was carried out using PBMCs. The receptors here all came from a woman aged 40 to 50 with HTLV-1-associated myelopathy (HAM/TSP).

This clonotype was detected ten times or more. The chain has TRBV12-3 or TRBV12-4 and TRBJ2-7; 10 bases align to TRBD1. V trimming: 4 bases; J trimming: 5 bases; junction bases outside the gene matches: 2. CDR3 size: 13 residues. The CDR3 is CASSSGQGNEQYF. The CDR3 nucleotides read TGTGCCAGCAGTTCGGGACAGGGGAACGAGCAGTACTTC.

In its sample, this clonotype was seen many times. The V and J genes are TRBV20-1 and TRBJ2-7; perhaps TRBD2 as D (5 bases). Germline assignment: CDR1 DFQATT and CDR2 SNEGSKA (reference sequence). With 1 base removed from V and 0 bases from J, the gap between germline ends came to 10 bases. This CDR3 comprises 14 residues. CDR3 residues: CSARVPGFSYEQYF. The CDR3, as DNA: TGCAGTGCTAGAGTTCCGGGGTTCTCCTACGAGCAGTACTTC.

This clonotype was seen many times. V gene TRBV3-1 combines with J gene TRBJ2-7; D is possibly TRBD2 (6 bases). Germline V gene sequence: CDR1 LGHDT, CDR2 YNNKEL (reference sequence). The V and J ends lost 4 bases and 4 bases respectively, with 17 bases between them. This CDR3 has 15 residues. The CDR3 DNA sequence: TGTGCCAGCAGCCGTTCCGGGGGTTCGATTTACGAGCAGTACTTC. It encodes CASSRSGGSIYEQYF.

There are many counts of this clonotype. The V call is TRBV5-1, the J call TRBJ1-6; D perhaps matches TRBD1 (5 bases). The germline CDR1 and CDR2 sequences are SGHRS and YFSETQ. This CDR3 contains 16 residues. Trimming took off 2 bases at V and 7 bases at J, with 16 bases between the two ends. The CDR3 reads CASSFRAFLQNSPLHF. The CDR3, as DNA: TGCGCCAGCAGCTTCAGGGCCTTCCTTCAAAATTCACCCCTCCACTTT.

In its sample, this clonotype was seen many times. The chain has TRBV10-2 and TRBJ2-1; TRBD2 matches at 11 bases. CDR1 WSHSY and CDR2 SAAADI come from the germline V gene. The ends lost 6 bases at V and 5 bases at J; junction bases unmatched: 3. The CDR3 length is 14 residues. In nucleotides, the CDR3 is TGCGCCAGCAGGGGACTAGCGGAGAACAATGAGCAGTTCTTC. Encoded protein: CASRGLAENNEQFF.

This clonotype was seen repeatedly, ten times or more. As DNA, the CDR3 is TGTGCCAGCAGCTTAACCGCTAGCGGGGCCCCGGGTGAGACCCAGTACTTC. Translating gives CASSLTASGAPGETQYF. V is TRBV11-2 and J is TRBJ2-5; 9 positions match TRBD2. The CDR3 covers 17 residues. With V trimmed by 2 bases and J by 5 bases, 12 bases remained unmatched. Germline V gene lookup returns CDR1 SGHAT and CDR2 FQNNGV.

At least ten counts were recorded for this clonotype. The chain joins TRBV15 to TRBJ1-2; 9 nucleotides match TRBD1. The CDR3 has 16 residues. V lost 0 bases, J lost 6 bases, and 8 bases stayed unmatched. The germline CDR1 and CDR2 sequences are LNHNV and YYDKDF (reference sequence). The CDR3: CATSRDPWGQGDGYTF. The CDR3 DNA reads TGTGCCACCAGCAGAGATCCGTGGGGACAGGGAGATGGCTACACCTTC.

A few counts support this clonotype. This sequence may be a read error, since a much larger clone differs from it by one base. CDR3 DNA: TGCGCCAACAGCCTAGTAGCGGGGGGACCCTACGAGCAGTACTTC. It specifies CANSLVAGGPYEQYF. This chain links TRBV4-1 with TRBJ2-7; 10 nucleotides line up with TRBD2. The CDR3 is 15 residues long. CDR1 is MGHRA, CDR2 YSYEKL, per germline.

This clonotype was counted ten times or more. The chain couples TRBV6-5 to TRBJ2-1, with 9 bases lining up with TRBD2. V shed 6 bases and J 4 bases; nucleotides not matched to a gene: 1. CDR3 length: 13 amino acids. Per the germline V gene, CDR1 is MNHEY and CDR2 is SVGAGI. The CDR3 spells CASRLAGYNEQFF. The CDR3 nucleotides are TGTGCCAGCAGACTAGCGGGTTACAATGAGCAGTTCTTC.

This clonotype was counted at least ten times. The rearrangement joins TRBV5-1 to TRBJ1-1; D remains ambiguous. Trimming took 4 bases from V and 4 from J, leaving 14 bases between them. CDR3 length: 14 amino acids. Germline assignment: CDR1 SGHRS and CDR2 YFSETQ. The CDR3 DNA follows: TGCGCCAGCAGCAGGGTTGGCAGTACCACTGAAGCTTTCTTT. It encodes CASSRVGSTTEAFF.

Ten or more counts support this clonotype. The CDR3 sequence: CASSSTGGADEKLFF. CDR3 in DNA: TGTGCCAGCAGTTCTACAGGGGGTGCGGATGAAAAACTGTTTTTT. The genes are TRBV12-3 or TRBV12-4 and TRBJ1-4; TRBD1 agrees at 8 bases. J lost 6 bases, V lost 4 bases, and 7 bases had no gene match. The CDR3 is 15 amino acids.

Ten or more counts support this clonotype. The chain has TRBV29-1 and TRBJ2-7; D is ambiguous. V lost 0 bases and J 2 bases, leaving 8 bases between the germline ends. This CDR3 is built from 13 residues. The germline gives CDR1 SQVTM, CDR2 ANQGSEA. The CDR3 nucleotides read TGCAGCGTTGAAGATAACCGAGCCTACGAGCAGTACTTC. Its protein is CSVEDNRAYEQYF.

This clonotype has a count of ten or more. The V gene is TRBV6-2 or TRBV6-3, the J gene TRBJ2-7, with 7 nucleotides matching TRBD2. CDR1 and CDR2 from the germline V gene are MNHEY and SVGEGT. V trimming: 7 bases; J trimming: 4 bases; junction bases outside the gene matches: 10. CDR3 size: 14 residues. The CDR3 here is CASKSASGNYEQYF. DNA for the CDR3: TGTGCCAGCAAGTCTGCTAGCGGTAATTACGAGCAGTACTTC.

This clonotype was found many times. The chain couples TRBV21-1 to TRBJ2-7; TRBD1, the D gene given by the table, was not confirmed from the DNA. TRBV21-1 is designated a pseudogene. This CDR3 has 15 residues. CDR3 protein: CASSKEGRAGDEQYF. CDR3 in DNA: TGTGCCAGCAGCAAAGAGGGCAGGGCAGGGGACGAGCAGTACTTC.

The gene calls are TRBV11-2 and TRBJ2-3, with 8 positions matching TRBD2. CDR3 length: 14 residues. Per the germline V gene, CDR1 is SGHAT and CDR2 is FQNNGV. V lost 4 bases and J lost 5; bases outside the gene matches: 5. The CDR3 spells CASSSGLARDTQYF. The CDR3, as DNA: TGTGCCAGCAGCTCCGGACTAGCAAGAGATACGCAGTATTTT.

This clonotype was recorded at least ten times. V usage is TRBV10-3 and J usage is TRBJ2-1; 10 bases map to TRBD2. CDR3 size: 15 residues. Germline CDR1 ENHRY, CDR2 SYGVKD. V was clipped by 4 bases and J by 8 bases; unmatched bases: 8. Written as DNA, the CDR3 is TGTGCCATCAGTGTACAGCGGGGGGGCTCGGATGAGCAGTTCTTC. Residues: CAISVQRGGSDEQFF.

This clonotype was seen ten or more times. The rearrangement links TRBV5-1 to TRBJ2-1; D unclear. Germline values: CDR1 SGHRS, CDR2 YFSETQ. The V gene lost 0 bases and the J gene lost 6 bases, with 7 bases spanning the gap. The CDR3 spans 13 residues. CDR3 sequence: CASSLATTNEQFF. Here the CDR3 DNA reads TGCGCCAGCAGCTTGGCGACAACCAATGAGCAGTTCTTC.

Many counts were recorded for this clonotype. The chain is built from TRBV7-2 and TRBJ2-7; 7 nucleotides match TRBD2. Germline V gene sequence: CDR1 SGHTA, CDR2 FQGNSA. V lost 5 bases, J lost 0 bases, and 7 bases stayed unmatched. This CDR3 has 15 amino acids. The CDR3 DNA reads TGTGCCAGCAGCACCTCAGCGGGAAGCTCCTACGAGCAGTACTTC. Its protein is CASSTSAGSSYEQYF.